These 15 T cell receptor beta chains came from one sample sequenced in a study of radiation and T cells in renal cell carcinoma. The assay was immunoSEQ multiplex PCR, and TCRdb's table has in-frame clones only and misses some. The sample includes about 10,000 clones, about three fifths seen only once; the top ten take about 10%. The sample's treatment: treatment-naive control, cytoreductive nephrectomy. The sequences come from tumor tissue, collected from a patient whose treatment was nephrectomy without radiotherapy. These receptors all stem from a man aged 35-49 years with renal cell carcinoma.

The chain is built from TRBV27 and TRBJ2-5; 11 bases map to TRBD1. This CDR3 has 15 residues. Germline V CDR1 and CDR2: MNHEY, SMNVEV (reference sequence). V shed 5 bases, J shed 7 bases, and the junction held 9 bases outside the gene matches. The CDR3 DNA is TGTGCCAGCAGTATACGGACAGGGGGCGACGGGACCCAGTACTTC. Encoded protein: CASSIRTGGDGTQYF.

This clone came up a few times. The chain couples TRBV7-2 to TRBJ1-1; D is perhaps TRBD1 (6 bases). This CDR3 region has 14 residues. The V and J ends lost 9 bases and 1 base respectively, with 15 bases between them. Germline assignment: CDR1 SGHTA and CDR2 FQGNSA. DNA for the CDR3: TGTGCCAGTTTACAGGGTGGCACGAACACTGAAGCTTTCTTT. Its translation is CASLQGGTNTEAFF.

This clone was observed a few times. This chain joins TRBV27 and TRBJ2-2; TRBD1 might be the D (6 bases). Germline V gene lookup returns CDR1 MNHEY and CDR2 SMNVEV (reference sequence). The length of the CDR3 is 14 residues. V was shortened by 5 bases and J by 4 bases, with 11 bases between the two germline ends. This chain's CDR3 is CASSITQGTGELFF. The CDR3, as DNA: TGTGCCAGCAGTATCACACAGGGCACCGGGGAGCTGTTTTTT.

This clone was detected once. The V gene is TRBV5-4, the J gene TRBJ2-3, with D possibly being TRBD1 or TRBD2 (7 bases each). This CDR3 is 15 amino acids long. Germline loops: CDR1 SGHNT, CDR2 YYREEE (reference sequence). The V and J ends lost 2 bases and 4 bases respectively, with 14 bases between them. The CDR3 loop is CASSLGGRGADTQYF. The CDR3 DNA is TGTGCCAGCAGCTTAGGGGGCCGGGGGGCAGATACGCAGTATTTT.

A few counts support this clone. The chain has TRBV5-1 and TRBJ1-1; D not certain. Trimming shortened V by 3 bases and J by 0 bases, and 6 bases separated the two germline ends. This CDR3 spans 13 amino acids. Germline V CDR1 and CDR2: SGHRS, YFSETQ. For the CDR3, the DNA is TGCGCCAGCAGCTCGCTTATGAACACTGAAGCTTTCTTT. This codes for CASSSLMNTEAFF.

The V and J genes are TRBV10-3 and TRBJ2-7, with TRBD2 identical over 9 bases. The CDR3 extends over 15 amino acids. V lost 0 bases, J lost 5 bases, and 5 bases stayed unmatched. The germline gives CDR1 ENHRY, CDR2 SYGVKD. In DNA form, the CDR3 reads TGTGCCATCAGTGAGTCTCTGCCTAGCGGGAACGAGCAGTACGTC. Translated: CAISESLPSGNEQYV.

V and J are TRBV14 and TRBJ1-1; perhaps TRBD1 as D (6 bases). V lost 4 bases and J 0 bases, leaving 15 bases between the germline ends. The CDR3 covers 16 residues. CDR1 and CDR2 from the germline V gene are SGHDN and FVKESK. As DNA, the CDR3 is TGTGCCAGCAGCCCCCGGGGGGGGGACATGAACACTGAAGCTTTCTTT. This sequence encodes CASSPRGGDMNTEAFF.

This clone was found once. The J gene is TRBJ2-7, the V gene TRBV5-1; D may be TRBD2 (5 bases). The CDR3 length is 14 residues. Germline loops: CDR1 SGHRS, CDR2 YFSETQ. V lost 0 bases to trimming and J lost 2 bases, with 9 bases between them. CDR3 in amino acids: CASSLVDSTYEQYF. Here the CDR3 DNA reads TGCGCCAGCAGCTTGGTGGACTCCACCTACGAGCAGTACTTC.

This clone was recorded a few times. The V and J genes are TRBV19 and TRBJ1-1; 7 bases are a match to TRBD1. Germline lookup yields CDR1 LNHDA and CDR2 SQIVND (reference sequence). The CDR3 is made up of 15 amino acids. The trim removed 5 bases at V and 0 bases at J, leaving 6 bases unmatched. The CDR3 loop reads CASSPPDRLNTEAFF. The CDR3 nucleotides read TGTGCCAGTAGTCCCCCGGACAGGTTGAACACTGAAGCTTTCTTT.

The CDR3 loop reads CASSLGAEAKNIQYF. In DNA form, the CDR3 reads TGTGCCAGCAGCTTGGGTGCAGAAGCCAAAAACATTCAGTACTTC. J is TRBJ2-4 and V is TRBV5-4; D is ambiguous. CDR3 length: 15 residues. Germline CDR1 is SGHNT and CDR2 is YYREEE (reference sequence). V was clipped by 0 bases and J by 0 bases, with 7 bases between them. Supplemented by reference TRBV5-4 and TRBJ2-4, the full variable domain reads ETGVTQSPTHLIKTRGQQVTLRCSSQSGHNTVSWYQQALGQGPQFIFQYYREEENGRGNFPPRFSGLQFPNYSSELNVNALELDDSALYLCASSLGAEAKNIQYFGAGTRLSVL.

The chain is built from TRBV27 and TRBJ2-5, with 12 nucleotides matching TRBD2. Trimming cost V 2 bases and J 5 bases; bases outside gene matches: 12. The CDR3 totals 18 residues. Per germline, CDR1 MNHEY and CDR2 SMNVEV (reference sequence). The CDR3 region is CASSLRRTSGAVEETQYF. The CDR3 region has the DNA TGTGCCAGCAGTTTACGCCGGACTAGCGGGGCCGTTGAGGAGACCCAGTACTTC.

By share, this clone counts as large (0.1 to 1%). The chain combines TRBV19 with TRBJ2-6; TRBD1 matches 9 bases. J was trimmed by 1 base and V by 6 bases; bases with no gene match: 7. The CDR3 runs 17 residues. Germline CDR1 is LNHDA and CDR2 is SQIVND (reference sequence). CDR3 in amino acids: CASRTGGLPSGANVLTF. The CDR3 DNA reads as TGTGCCAGTAGGACAGGGGGACTCCCTTCTGGGGCCAACGTCCTGACTTTC.

This clone was detected a few times. The chain is built from TRBV28 and TRBJ2-7; the D gene is possibly TRBD2 (5 bases). Trimming left V 7 bases short and J 0 bases short, with 19 bases between. The CDR3 has 16 amino acids. Germline-derived CDR1 and CDR2 are MDHEN and SYDVKM. CDR3 amino acids: CASKFPTEGSSYEQYF. The CDR3 DNA reads TGTGCCAGCAAGTTCCCCACAGAGGGAAGCTCCTACGAGCAGTACTTC.

This clone has only a few counts. Here the CDR3 reads CASSYLATGRGAFF. DNA for the CDR3: TGTGCCAGCAGTTACCTCGCGACAGGGAGGGGAGCTTTCTTT. This rearrangement joins TRBV6-5 to TRBJ1-1; 7 bases align to TRBD1. The V gene end was trimmed by 2 bases and the J gene end by 10 bases; junction bases not matched to a gene: 10. The CDR3 has 14 amino acids. Germline CDR1 MNHEY, CDR2 SVGAGI.

The rearrangement links TRBV27 to TRBJ2-1; D might be TRBD1 (6 bases). This CDR3 is 13 amino acids long. The germline V gene has CDR1 MNHEY and CDR2 SMNVEV (reference sequence). Trimming took 2 bases from V and 6 from J, leaving 8 bases between them. In DNA form, the CDR3 reads TGTGCCAGCAGTTTACTCAGGGGCAATGAGCAGTTCTTC. Amino acid sequence: CASSLLRGNEQFF.